This T cell receptor (beta chain) was sequenced in a study of blood T cell repertoires in COVID-19. On the study more broadly: Samples of COVID-19 (acute and convalescent) were obtained from the United States, Italy and Spain.

Which cohort a participant joined came from the clinical history participants gave. There are 16 residues in the CDR3. CDR1 and CDR2 (germline): MNHEY, SMNVEV (reference sequence). Deletions cut 5 bases from V and 3 bases from J, with 20 bases between. Clones were read by immunoSEQ multiplex PCR, and TCRdb kept only the in-frame ones, dropping some. This table has over 200,000 clones, 80% to 90% appearing once. V usage is TRBV27 and J usage is TRBJ2-7; D gene uncertain. The specimen sequenced was PBMCs or T cells enriched from blood (not recorded which). This receptor was taken from a man between 35 and 55 years old who had recovered from COVID-19. The CDR3 DNA sequence: TGTGCCAGCAGTCTCTCAACCGGGTCTCTAAACTACGAGCAGTACTTC. Translating it yields CASSLSTGSLNYEQYF.